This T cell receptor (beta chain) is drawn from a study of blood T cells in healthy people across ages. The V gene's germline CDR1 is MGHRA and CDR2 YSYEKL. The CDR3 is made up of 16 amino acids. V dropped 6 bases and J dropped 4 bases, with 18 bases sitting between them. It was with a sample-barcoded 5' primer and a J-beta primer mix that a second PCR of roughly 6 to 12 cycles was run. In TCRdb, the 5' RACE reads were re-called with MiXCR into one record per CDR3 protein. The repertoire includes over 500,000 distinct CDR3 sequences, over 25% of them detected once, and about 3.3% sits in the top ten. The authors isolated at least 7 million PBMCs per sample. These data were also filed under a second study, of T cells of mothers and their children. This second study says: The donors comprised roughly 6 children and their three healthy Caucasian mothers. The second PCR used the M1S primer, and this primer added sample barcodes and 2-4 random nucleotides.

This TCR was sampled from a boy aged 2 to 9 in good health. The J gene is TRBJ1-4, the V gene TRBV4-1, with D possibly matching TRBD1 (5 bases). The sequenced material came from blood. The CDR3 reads CASRFRRGVDNEKLFF. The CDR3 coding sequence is TGCGCCAGCAGATTTCGGAGGGGAGTCGATAATGAAAAACTGTTTTTT.